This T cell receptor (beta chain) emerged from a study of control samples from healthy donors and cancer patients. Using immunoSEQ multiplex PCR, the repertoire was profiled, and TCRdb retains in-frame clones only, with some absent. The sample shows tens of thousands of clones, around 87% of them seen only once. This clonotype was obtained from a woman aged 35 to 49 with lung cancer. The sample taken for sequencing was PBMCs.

CDR3 loop: CASSETGGDTEAFF. DNA for the CDR3: TGTGCCAGTAGTGAGACAGGGGGGGACACTGAAGCTTTCTTT. The chain combines TRBV19 with TRBJ1-1; 9 nucleotides align to TRBD1. The V and J ends lost 5 bases and 3 bases, in that order; junction bases with no gene match: 4. Germline V gives CDR1 LNHDA, CDR2 SQIVND (reference sequence). The CDR3 has 14 residues.